This paragraph reports one T cell receptor (beta chain). Its antigen is currently unknown. This entry is derived from a study of immune evolution from preneoplasia to lung adenocarcinoma. J was trimmed by 7 bases and V by 1 base; bases with no gene match: 4. The CDR3 loop spans 14 amino acids. Germline CDR1 is LGHNT and CDR2 is FRNRAP. Whole-study results and caveats: Later-stage lesions seemingly showed higher T cell density and diversity than normal lung.

Profiling relied on immunoSEQ multiplex PCR, and the TCRdb table lists in-frame clones only, not all of them. The sample shows 35,000 to 40,000 clones, 65% to 75% of them seen only once. Patient tissue came from resections in Japan or China, 2014–2017. Two lung cancer pathologists independently confirmed each histologic diagnosis. Nucleic acids came from premalignant or tumor cells enriched by macro-dissection. The sample was FFPE invasive lung adenocarcinoma tissue. V usage is TRBV12-5 and J usage is TRBJ2-1, with 7 bases lining up with TRBD2. The source is a person in their sixties with lung adenocarcinoma. CDR3 loop: CASGLAGGPNEQFF. For the CDR3, the DNA is TGTGCTAGTGGTTTGGCGGGAGGACCAAATGAGCAGTTCTTC.